This note documents a single T cell receptor (beta chain) sequence. Its specificity is unknown. The V end lost 8 bases, the J end lost 0 bases, and 17 bases lay between the germline ends. Germline lookup yields CDR1 SGHVS and CDR2 FQNEAQ. This CDR3 is built from 15 residues. The sample originates from a study of cytomegalovirus exposure and HLA in healthy donors. Regarding the study as a whole: Cytomegalovirus-associated TCR beta chains were listed, numbering 164.

The repertoire was sequenced with immunoSEQ multiplex PCR; TCRdb's copy has only in-frame clones and lacks some. The sample lists 70,000 to 75,000 clones, just under 95% occurring once. Sequenced input: PBMCs. The TCR was taken from a man between 18 and 35 years old in good health and CMV-seropositive. This chain connects TRBV7-8 to TRBJ2-7, with a possible D match to TRBD2 (5 bases). The CDR3 coding sequence is TGTGCCAGCGGACTCTCGGCGGGTGGCTCCTACGAGCAGTACTTC. The encoded protein is CASGLSAGGSYEQYF.